This T cell receptor beta chain was sequenced for a study of identical twins. Study results and limitations: The conclusions drew on cross-sectional statistical analysis instead of tracking the same donors. Out-of-frame TCR alpha sharing observed in monozygotic twins exceeded model estimates. Invariant MAIT and iNKT cells are populations that could partly confound zero-insertion analyses.

This CDR3 region has 15 residues. Germline V gives CDR1 MNHEY, CDR2 SMNVEV (reference sequence). TCRdb analysed the 5' RACE reads with MiXCR anew, one entry per CDR3 protein. The sample shows 1.5 million to 2 million distinct CDR3 sequences, about 32% of them seen only once. This clonotype has only a few counts. Its specificity is unknown. This TCR came from a newborn girl in good health. This chain uses TRBV27 with TRBJ2-5; D may match TRBD1 or TRBD2 (5 bases each). Judging by the DNA end, TRBJ2-7 fits better; the J call may be wrong. The sample was cord blood. CDR3 sequence: CASSPTGRVLYEQYF. In nucleotides, the CDR3 is TGTGCCAGCAGCCCAACGGGACGGGTCCTCTACGAGCAGTACTTC.